Following are 3 T cell receptor beta chains from one sample sequenced in a study of blood T cell repertoires in COVID-19. The protocol was immunoSEQ multiplex PCR, while the TCRdb copy is restricted to in-frame clones and leaves out a portion. The table includes about 180,000 clones, approximately 83% detected once. The source material was peripheral blood. The source is a human donor with active or convalescent COVID-19. The donor label of this sample is uncertain.

The rearrangement joins TRBV4-3 to TRBJ1-2; D remains unclear. The germline V and J ends were trimmed by 1 base and 6 bases, with 6 bases remaining between them. This CDR3 is 12 amino acids long. Germline loops: CDR1 LGHNA, CDR2 YSLEER. The CDR3 DNA is TGCGCCAGCAGCCAAGGGAGAGATGGCTACACCTTC. Protein sequence: CASSQGRDGYTF.

The chain couples TRBV10-1 to TRBJ1-5; no clear D. V lost 3 bases to trimming and J lost 4 bases, with 7 bases between them. In germline, CDR1 is WNHNN, CDR2 SYGVQD (reference sequence). The CDR3 sequence is 13 residues long. The CDR3 loop reads CASSDLTNQPQHF. DNA for the CDR3: TGCGCCAGCAGTGATCTCACTAATCAGCCCCAGCATTTT.

CDR3 protein: CASIPDRAYGYTF. Here the CDR3 DNA reads TGTGCCAGCATCCCGGACAGGGCCTATGGCTACACCTTC. The chain recombines TRBV5-4 with TRBJ1-2; 8 nucleotides match TRBD1. The CDR3 consists of 13 residues. Trimming cost V 6 bases and J 4 bases; bases outside gene matches: 5. Germline loops: CDR1 SGHNT, CDR2 YYREEE (reference sequence).